Sequencing of this TCR beta chain was carried out in a study of post-analysis software for immune sequencing data. This clonotype was detected a few times. Its antigen is not known. Study-level points and caveats: Normalized Chao1 diversity was significantly reduced in patients versus controls. Patients had higher frequencies than controls of four to six TRBV segments, including TRBV5-6, TRBV5-1 and TRBV20-1.

CDR3 length equals 15 residues. V lost 5 bases, J lost 0 bases, and 6 bases stayed unmatched. Germline CDR1 is SGHAT and CDR2 is FQNNGV. The TCR beta cDNA libraries contained unique molecular identifiers. It was from roughly 1 to 10 million T cells that approximately 500,000 cDNA molecules came. One entry per CDR3 protein, called by TCRdb with MiXCR from the PCR reads. The sample includes about half a million distinct CDR3 sequences, 34% of them seen just once. This chain links TRBV11-2 with TRBJ1-2; TRBD1 agrees at 7 bases. The TCR comes from a girl aged 2-17 years with multiple sclerosis. The sample was blood. DNA of the CDR3: TGTGCCAGCAGCCACGGGACAGAGGCTAACTATGGCTACACCTTC. It codes for CASSHGTEANYGYTF.